This entry lists 27 T cell receptor beta chains sequenced from one sample in a study of graft-versus-host responses after intestinal transplantation. Sequencing was performed with immunoSEQ multiplex PCR; in TCRdb, only in-frame clones are kept and a portion is missing. The table shows 96,000 or so clones, with 92% occurring only once. No cognate antigen is known for these TCRs. Specimen: unstimulated CD4+ T cells sorted from spleen or lymph node cells, collected before intestinal transplant. These receptors were obtained from a human donor who received an intestinal transplant.

The rearrangement uses TRBV6-4 and TRBJ1-6; TRBD1 might be the D (5 bases). Per germline, CDR1 MRHNA and CDR2 SNTAGT. The CDR3 totals 14 residues. V was pared by 2 bases and J by 10 bases, with 12 bases between. The CDR3 protein is CASSDPTRGSPLHF. The CDR3 DNA follows: TGTGCCAGCAGTGACCCTACGCGGGGGTCACCCCTCCACTTT.

This chain joins TRBV5-1 and TRBJ2-7; 8 positions agree with TRBD2. Germline V CDR1 and CDR2: SGHRS, YFSETQ. The CDR3 contains 15 residues. V lost 2 bases to trimming and J lost 4 bases; unmatched junction nucleotides: 8. As DNA, the CDR3 is TGCGCCAGCAGCTTAAGCGGGAGACCCGATTACGAGCAGTACTTC. Translation gives CASSLSGRPDYEQYF.

The count of this clone is one. The chain combines TRBV10-1 with TRBJ2-1; 12 bases agree with TRBD2. This CDR3 has 15 residues. With V trimmed by 6 bases and J by 5 bases, 5 bases remained unmatched. CDR1 WNHNN and CDR2 SYGVQD come from the germline V gene (reference sequence). The CDR3 loop reads CASRAGTSGHNEQFF. The CDR3 nucleotides are TGCGCCAGCAGGGCCGGGACTAGCGGGCACAATGAGCAGTTCTTC.

The gene calls are TRBV7-9 and TRBJ2-1; 14 bases line up with TRBD2. The CDR3 has 17 residues. J gave up 7 bases and V 0 bases, and 5 bases lay outside the gene matches. Germline V gives CDR1 SEHNR, CDR2 FQNEAQ (reference sequence). In nucleotides, the CDR3 is TGTGCCAGCAGCTTAGCCGGGACTAGCGGGAGTGGAAATGAGCAGTTCTTC. Translation: CASSLAGTSGSGNEQFF.

The V call is TRBV2, the J call TRBJ1-2, with unresolved D. Germline values: CDR1 SNHLY, CDR2 FYNNEI. V was pared by 6 bases and J by 5 bases, with 13 bases between. This CDR3 has 13 amino acids. The CDR3 nucleotides read TGTGCCAGCAGCGGGGTCTCAGATTATGGCTACACCTTC. This sequence encodes CASSGVSDYGYTF.

This chain uses TRBV29-1 with TRBJ2-1, with a tentative D call TRBD1 (5 bases). Germline lookup yields CDR1 SQVTM and CDR2 ANQGSEA. V was shortened by 3 bases and J by 11 bases, with 11 bases between the two germline ends. This CDR3 comprises 11 residues. CDR3 coding DNA: TGCAGCGTTGAGGTTCAGGGAAAGCAGTTCTTC. Translation: CSVEVQGKQFF.

The chain has TRBV5-1 and TRBJ1-1; maybe TRBD1 (6 bases). The CDR3 runs to 17 residues. V lost 2 bases, J lost 4 bases, and 21 bases lay in between. CDR1 is SGHRS and CDR2 is YFSETQ in the germline V gene. CDR3: CASSFAGAAQGSTEAFF. CDR3 coding DNA: TGCGCCAGCAGCTTTGCAGGGGCCGCGCAGGGGAGCACTGAAGCTTTCTTT. The entire variable domain, with the rest obtained from reference TRBV5-1 and TRBJ1-1, is as follows: KAGVTQTPRYLIKTRGQQVTLSCSPISGHRSVSWYQQTPGQGLQFLFEYFSETQRNKGNFPGRFSGRQFSNSRSEMNVSTLELGDSALYLCASSFAGAAQGSTEAFFGQGTRLTVV.

The rearrangement links TRBV6-1 to TRBJ2-7; 9 nucleotides agree with TRBD1. V lost 1 base and J lost 6; bases outside the gene matches: 4. Per germline, CDR1 MNHNS and CDR2 SASEGT. The CDR3 is made up of 14 amino acids. The chain's CDR3 is CASSEGGQGSEQYF. Here the CDR3 DNA reads TGTGCCAGCAGTGAAGGGGGACAGGGCTCCGAGCAGTACTTC.

The V call is TRBV6-5, the J call TRBJ2-2; D uncertain. The germline V gene has CDR1 MNHEY and CDR2 SVGAGI. V dropped 6 bases and J dropped 3 bases, with 8 bases sitting between them. CDR3 size: 13 residues. CDR3 sequence: CASSSIDTGELFF. The CDR3 DNA reads as TGTGCCAGCAGCTCAATAGACACCGGGGAGCTGTTTTTT.

In its sample, this clone was seen a few times. The rearrangement joins TRBV5-6 to TRBJ1-5, with TRBD1 matching 7 bases. Germline trimming cut 1 base from V and 4 bases from J; bases unmatched to any gene: 2. The CDR3 runs 14 residues. Germline assignment: CDR1 SGHDT and CDR2 YYEEEE. The CDR3 coding sequence is TGTGCCAGCAGCTTGAGGGACAGAAATCAGCCCCAGCATTTT. Its translation is CASSLRDRNQPQHF.

The chain uses TRBV27 and TRBJ2-7, with D possibly TRBD2 on 6 matching bases. In germline, CDR1 is MNHEY, CDR2 SMNVEV (reference sequence). V lost 5 bases, J lost 1 base, and 24 bases lay in between. The CDR3 runs to 18 residues. For the CDR3, the DNA is TGTGCCAGCAGTAGCCGGGACTCCAACCTTGTTGGGTCCTACGAGCAGTACTTC. This encodes CASSSRDSNLVGSYEQYF.

This chain connects TRBV7-2 to TRBJ1-2; D is undetermined. V was clipped by 1 base and J by 7 bases, with 10 bases between them. Germline V gene sequence: CDR1 SGHTA, CDR2 FQGNSA. The CDR3 runs 13 residues. CDR3 sequence reads: CASSLEAGFGYTF. In DNA, the CDR3 is TGTGCCAGCAGCTTAGAGGCAGGTTTTGGCTACACCTTC. Variable domain in full (rest from reference TRBV7-2 and TRBJ1-2): GAGVSQSPSNKVTEKGKDVELRCDPISGHTALYWYRQSLGQGLEFLIYFQGNSAPDKSGLPSDRFSAERTGGSVSTLTIQRTQQEDSAVYLCASSLEAGFGYTFGSGTRLTVV.

The V gene is TRBV5-1, the J gene TRBJ2-1; 10 bases map to TRBD2. Germline V gives CDR1 SGHRS, CDR2 YFSETQ. V lost 4 bases to trimming and J lost 3 bases; unmatched junction nucleotides: 16. There are 19 residues in the CDR3. The CDR3 here is CASSAMAGLASGVYNEQFF. The CDR3 region has the DNA TGCGCCAGCAGCGCAATGGCGGGACTAGCGAGCGGAGTCTACAATGAGCAGTTCTTC. The variable domain in full, completed from reference TRBV5-1 and TRBJ2-1, reads KAGVTQTPRYLIKTRGQQVTLSCSPISGHRSVSWYQQTPGQGLQFLFEYFSETQRNKGNFPGRFSGRQFSNSRSEMNVSTLELGDSALYLCASSAMAGLASGVYNEQFFGPGTRLTVL.

The V gene is TRBV4-1, the J gene TRBJ2-5; the match to TRBD1 covers 9 bases. The CDR3 is 16 amino acids. Unmatched junction bases numbered 9, after V lost 4 bases and J lost 3 bases. CDR1 is MGHRA and CDR2 is YSYEKL in the germline V gene. The CDR3 region has the DNA TGCGCCAGCAGCCGCGGCCGCCGGGACAGGGAAGAGACCCAGTACTTC. This sequence encodes CASSRGRRDREETQYF.

This chain links TRBV9 with TRBJ2-5, with D maybe TRBD1 (5 bases). Germline values: CDR1 SGDLS, CDR2 YYNGEE. The CDR3 runs to 13 residues. The V and J ends lost 2 bases and 2 bases respectively, with 7 bases between them. CDR3 residues: CASSVSGQETQYF. The CDR3 nucleotides are TGTGCCAGCAGCGTTTCAGGGCAAGAGACCCAGTACTTC.

This clone came up once. This chain links TRBV9 with TRBJ2-1; 10 bases match TRBD1. Germline V gene sequence: CDR1 SGDLS, CDR2 YYNGEE. This CDR3 is 16 amino acids long. V dropped 3 bases and J dropped 8; count of bases not matched to a gene: 11. The CDR3 region has the DNA TGTGCCAGCAGCGGCGCACCGGGACAGGGGATCCATGAGCAGTTCTTC. Residues: CASSGAPGQGIHEQFF. The whole variable domain, filled in from reference TRBV9 and TRBJ2-1, reads DSGVTQTPKHLITATGQRVTLRCSPRSGDLSVYWYQQSLDQGLQFLIQYYNGEERAKGNILERFSAQQFPDLHSELNLSSLELGDSALYFCASSGAPGQGIHEQFFGPGTRLTVL.

The chain employs TRBV5-1 and TRBJ2-7; 8 bases fit TRBD1. Looked up from germline, CDR1 is SGHRS and CDR2 is YFSETQ. V was clipped by 4 bases and J by 3 bases; unmatched bases: 6. The length of the CDR3 is 14 residues. CDR3 in DNA: TGCGCCAGCAGCGGGGACAGGAGGGTCTACGAGCAGTACTTC. This translates into CASSGDRRVYEQYF. Variable domain in full (rest from reference TRBV5-1 and TRBJ2-7): KAGVTQTPRYLIKTRGQQVTLSCSPISGHRSVSWYQQTPGQGLQFLFEYFSETQRNKGNFPGRFSGRQFSNSRSEMNVSTLELGDSALYLCASSGDRRVYEQYFGPGTRLTVT.

The rearrangement links TRBV5-1 to TRBJ1-1; 8 bases fit TRBD1. CDR3 length: 14 amino acids. Germline V lookup: CDR1 SGHRS, CDR2 YFSETQ. The J segment lost 1 base and the V segment lost 4 bases, leaving 3 bases of the junction unmatched. The chain's CDR3 is CASSRGQGNTEAFF. The CDR3 DNA sequence: TGCGCCAGCAGCAGAGGACAGGGGAACACTGAAGCTTTCTTT.

The genes are TRBV5-1 and TRBJ2-1; 10 positions match TRBD2. V lost 0 bases, J lost 12 bases, and 9 bases stayed unmatched. CDR1 is SGHRS and CDR2 is YFSETQ in the germline V gene. The CDR3 totals 15 residues. The CDR3 reads CASSLGPLAGTGQFF. The CDR3 DNA reads as TGCGCCAGCAGCTTGGGCCCACTAGCGGGGACGGGGCAGTTCTTC.

The V call is TRBV6-1, the J call TRBJ2-7, with 10 nucleotides matching TRBD1. There are 14 residues in the CDR3. The V segment lost 6 bases and the J segment 6 bases; nucleotides outside the gene matches: 8. Germline lookup yields CDR1 MNHNS and CDR2 SASEGT. This CDR3 is CASRGRDRGREQYF. CDR3 coding DNA: TGTGCCAGCAGGGGACGGGACAGGGGTCGCGAGCAGTACTTC.

The V and J genes are TRBV28 and TRBJ1-2; unclear D gene. Trimming shortened V by 3 bases and J by 4 bases, and 6 bases separated the two germline ends. This CDR3 comprises 12 residues. CDR1 and CDR2 (germline): MDHEN, SYDVKM. CDR3 amino acids: CASSLRAYGYTF. The CDR3 nucleotides read TGTGCCAGCAGTTTGCGTGCCTATGGCTACACCTTC.

V and J are TRBV5-1 and TRBJ2-7; 12 bases match TRBD2. Germline V gene data show CDR1 as SGHRS and CDR2 as YFSETQ. The CDR3 contains 16 residues. J lost 5 bases, V lost 0 bases, and 6 bases had no gene match. CDR3 region: CASSLELAGGGHEQYF. The DNA of the CDR3 is TGCGCCAGCAGCTTGGAGCTAGCGGGAGGGGGGCACGAGCAGTACTTC.

The chain has TRBV27 and TRBJ1-5, with D unclear. This CDR3 region has 14 residues. V shed 5 bases and J shed 0 bases, with 8 bases lying between them. CDR1 is MNHEY and CDR2 is SMNVEV in the germline V gene (reference sequence). CDR3: CASSVEYSNQPQHF. The CDR3 DNA reads TGTGCCAGCAGTGTAGAATATAGCAATCAGCCCCAGCATTTT.

The chain has TRBV18 and TRBJ1-6, with D hard to call. V was trimmed by 3 bases and J by 5 bases, leaving 5 bases between them. This CDR3 contains 13 residues. From germline, CDR1 is KGHSH and CDR2 LQKENI. The CDR3 DNA follows: TGTGCCAGCTCACCCCTCGATAATTCACCCCTCCACTTT. Its protein product is CASSPLDNSPLHF.

This clone has a handful of counts. The J gene is TRBJ1-6, the V gene TRBV6-1, with a weak D call TRBD1 (6 bases). Deletions cut 3 bases from V and 7 bases from J, with 16 bases between. Per the germline V gene, CDR1 is MNHNS and CDR2 is SASEGT. There are 16 residues in the CDR3. CDR3 nucleotides: TGTGCCAGCAGTGACAAAACAGGGCTCCGAAATTCACCCCTCCACTTT. It encodes CASSDKTGLRNSPLHF.

This chain connects TRBV30 to TRBJ2-1; 15 positions match TRBD2. V dropped 8 bases and J dropped 6; count of bases not matched to a gene: 5. This CDR3 is built from 14 residues. CDR1 is GTSNPN, CDR2 SVGIG, per germline (reference sequence). Here the CDR3 reads CAGGLAGGPNEQFF. DNA for the CDR3: TGTGCCGGGGGACTAGCGGGGGGCCCCAATGAGCAGTTCTTC.

A note on this clone: Germline is not matched at one junction end, which may reflect a read error. The CDR3 DNA is TGTGCCAGCACCTTAACTCCCGGGGGAGGAAACACCATATATTTT. It codes for CASTLTPGGGNTIYF. This chain uses TRBV7-6 with TRBJ1-3; maybe TRBD1 (5 bases). In germline, CDR1 is SGHVS, CDR2 FNYEAQ. The CDR3 loop spans 15 amino acids. Looking up the rest from reference TRBV7-6 and TRBJ1-3 gives the full variable domain: GAGVSQSPRYKVTKRGQDVALRCDPISGHVSLYWYRQALGQGPEFLTYFNYEAQQDKSGLPNDRFSAERPEGSISTLTIQRTEQRDSAMYRCASTLTPGGGNTIYFGEGSWLTVV.